This TCR beta chain appears in the sequencing data of a study of CD8 T cells in Susac syndrome. This CDR3 has 14 amino acids. V was cut by 6 bases and J by 0 bases, with 9 bases left in between. From germline, CDR1 is MDHEN and CDR2 SYDVKM. Through negative isolation, CD4+ and CD8+ T cells were obtained, while TEMRA cells were enriched using FACS. The RNA, 0.5 to 1 ug, was put through reverse transcription using random hexamers. An immunoSEQ multiplex PCR amplified TCR beta CDR3 over 54 Vbeta and 13 Jbeta. One entry per CDR3 protein results from TCRdb running MiXCR on the immunoSEQ multiplex PCR reads. Among 100,000 to 150,000 distinct CDR3 sequences listed, about 95% were seen once.

The chain uses TRBV28 and TRBJ1-3; D call uncertain. This receptor was obtained from a human donor in good health. Sequencing was carried out using CD4+ T cells from PBMCs. The CDR3 region has the DNA TGTGCCAGCAGACGGCATTCCTCTGGAAACACCATATATTTT. Its protein is CASRRHSSGNTIYF.